This record concerns one T cell receptor beta chain sequence. This specimen comes from a study of blood T cell repertoires in COVID-19. At the level of the study: Acute-phase and convalescent COVID-19 samples originated in the United States, Italy and Spain. PBMCs, B-cell-depleted T cells, or T cells were the source of the cDNA or gDNA that made up the material.

Categorization into cohorts depended on clinical history that participants reported. Participants in the exposed group had met a COVID-19 case in the 2 weeks before joining the study. This CDR3 is 16 amino acids long. The germline V gene has CDR1 LNHDA and CDR2 SQIVND (reference sequence). Trimming removed 5 bases from V and 4 bases from J; junction bases left unmatched: 11. Repertoires were generated with immunoSEQ multiplex PCR, while TCRdb's copy carries only in-frame clones and drops some. The sample contains 400,000 to 500,000 clones, about 88% of which appear only once. The gene calls are TRBV19 and TRBJ2-3; TRBD1 matches 8 bases. The sample consisted of PBMCs or T cells enriched from blood (not recorded which). The source of this sequence is a young woman who had been exposed to COVID-19. The CDR3: CASSSLGQEVADTQYF. CDR3 DNA sequence: TGTGCCAGTAGTTCGTTGGGACAGGAGGTAGCAGATACGCAGTATTTT.